This TCR beta chain was identified during a study of cytomegalovirus exposure and HLA in healthy donors. Study as a whole: In terms of ancestry, the Caucasian-associated cluster contained roughly 81% of the approximately 400 genotyped donors.

V was clipped by 1 base and J by 7 bases, with 7 bases between them. The CDR3 loop spans 12 amino acids. Germline values: CDR1 MNHEY, CDR2 SVGAGI. The PCR ran on 60 Vbeta and 13 Jbeta primers. Sequencing used immunoSEQ multiplex PCR; TCRdb keeps in-frame clones, though not all of them. Found here are around 180,000 clones, approximately 84% of them singletons; the top ten hold roughly 0.24%. Broader study findings: The study recorded 160 or so TCR beta chains that were cytomegalovirus-associated. Several of the most significant clusters appeared, in a later analysis, to be linked to common viral pathogens.

Remarks on this clone: Its antigen is currently unknown.

Source material: PBMCs. The chain has TRBV6-5 and TRBJ1-2, with no clear D. The receptor was derived from a girl under three years old in good health and CMV-seronegative. The CDR3 region is CASSYLRFGYTF. CDR3 nucleotides: TGTGCCAGCAGTTACTTGAGGTTTGGCTACACCTTC.